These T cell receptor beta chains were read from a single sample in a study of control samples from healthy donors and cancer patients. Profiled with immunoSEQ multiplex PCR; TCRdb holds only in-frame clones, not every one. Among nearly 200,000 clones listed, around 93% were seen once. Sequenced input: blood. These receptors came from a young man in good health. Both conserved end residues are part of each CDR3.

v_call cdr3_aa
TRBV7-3 CASSSLGRGEGEQFF
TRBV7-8 CASSPPSGGVGEKLFF
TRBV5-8 CASSLGSFSGNTIYF
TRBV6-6 CASSYSRNYEQYF
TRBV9 CASSVAGQGGGNTIYF
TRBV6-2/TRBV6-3 CASSDGGYEQYF
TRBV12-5 CASAQGGSSGNTIYF
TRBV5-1 CASSLVRGAEAFF
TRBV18 CASSPPNGVDTEAFF
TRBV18 CASSGRAGESREQYF
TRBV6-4 CASRTTEGGELFF
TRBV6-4 CASSETSGVQDTQYF
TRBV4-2 CASSLNTGELFF
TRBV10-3 CAISDEEGVNYGYTF
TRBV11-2 CASSLAGTGKNEQFF
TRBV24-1 CATSESGVAEAFF